This T cell receptor (beta chain) was profiled in a study of human thymus T cells. The V gene lost 0 bases and the J gene lost 2 bases, with 18 bases spanning the gap. Per the germline V gene, CDR1 is LGHNA and CDR2 is YSLEER. There are 18 residues in the CDR3. Of note for this clone: The antigen is unknown.

Produced via immunoSEQ multiplex PCR; TCRdb's table is partial and in-frame only. The sample records 35,000 to 55,000 clones, roughly 94% being singletons. Study results and caveats: Repertoires sampled from thymus and blood appeared biased in V and J gene usage.

Having surgery to correct congenital heart defects, healthy Finnish infants acted as the donors. Only four of the eight donors provided a 0.5-1 mL blood sample. Blood DNA came from all available leukocytes, not a fixed cell number. The TCR sequence derives from a boy under two years old with a congenital heart defect but otherwise immunologically healthy. The chain links TRBV4-3 to TRBJ2-3; D is tentatively TRBD1 or TRBD2 (5 bases each). The material sequenced was blood. CDR3 in DNA: TGCGCCAGCAGCCAAGAACTGGGGACGCAGGGTTTCACAGATACGCAGTATTTT. It codes for CASSQELGTQGFTDTQYF.